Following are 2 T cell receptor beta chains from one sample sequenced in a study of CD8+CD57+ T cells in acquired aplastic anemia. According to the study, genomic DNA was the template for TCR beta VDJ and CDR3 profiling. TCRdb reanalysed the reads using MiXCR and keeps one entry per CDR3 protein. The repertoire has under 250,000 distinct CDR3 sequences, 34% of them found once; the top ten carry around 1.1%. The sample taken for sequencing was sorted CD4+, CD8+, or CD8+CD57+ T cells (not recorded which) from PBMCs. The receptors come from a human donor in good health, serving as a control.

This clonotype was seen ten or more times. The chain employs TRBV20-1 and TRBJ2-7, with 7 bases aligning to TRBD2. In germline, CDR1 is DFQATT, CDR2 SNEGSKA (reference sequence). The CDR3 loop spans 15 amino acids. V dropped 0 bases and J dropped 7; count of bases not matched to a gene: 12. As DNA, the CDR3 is TGCAGTGCTAGAGATCCGAGGGGAGGGTTTGGTGAGCAGTACTTC. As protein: CSARDPRGGFGEQYF.

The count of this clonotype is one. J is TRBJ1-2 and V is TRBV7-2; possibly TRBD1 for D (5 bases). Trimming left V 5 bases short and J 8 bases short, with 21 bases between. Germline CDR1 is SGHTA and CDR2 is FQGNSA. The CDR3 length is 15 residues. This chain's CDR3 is CASSIPVAGYGGYTF. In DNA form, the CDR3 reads TGTGCCAGCAGCATCCCGGTGGCAGGGTATGGCGGCTACACCTTC.